This T cell receptor beta chain was documented in a study of blood T cell repertoires in COVID-19. Whole-study context: COVID-19 samples from acute and convalescent phases originated in the United States, Italy and Spain. Sources were T cells, B-cell-depleted T cells, or PBMCs; the material itself was cDNA or gDNA.

As handled by the study authors: Estimated nucleated cell counts came from reference gene primer amplification. Sequencing was performed with immunoSEQ multiplex PCR; in TCRdb, only in-frame clones are kept and a portion is missing. That table furnishes V, J and clone size, whereas the DNA furnished D and trimming. The data contain about 260,000 clones, around 86% of them seen just once; the ten biggest clones take up around 5%. Recruited during active infection, patients (from Seattle) were subsequently followed longitudinally. The CDR3 is made up of 17 amino acids. The germline gives CDR1 SGDLS, CDR2 YYNGEE. Trimming pared 3 bases from V and 7 bases from J, leaving 26 bases between.

This TCR derives from a woman in her sixties or seventies with COVID-19, enrolled during active disease. This chain links TRBV9 with TRBJ2-7, with D maybe TRBD2 (6 bases). The source material was peripheral blood. CDR3 nucleotides: TGTGCCAGCAGCGCGTCCCCCTGGAGGGTGAGTACGGGAGAGCAGTACTTC. Residues: CASSASPWRVSTGEQYF.